This TCR beta chain was found in a study of radiation and T cells in renal cell carcinoma. This clone was observed at least ten times. Its antigen is unknown. Some clones are missing from TCRdb's copy, which holds only in-frame ones; the method was immunoSEQ multiplex PCR. Among under 20,000 clones listed, under 70% were seen once. Per the germline V gene, CDR1 is SNHLY and CDR2 is FYNNEI. The V and J ends lost 6 bases and 7 bases respectively, with 13 bases between them. The CDR3 has 12 amino acids. Treatment of the sample: 15 Gy SBRT to primary tumor, nephrectomy 4 weeks later. Study results and limitations: Irradiated tumors held more dominant CDR3 motifs than control tumors. Intratumoral heterogeneity was not captured in these approximately 0.91 g regions. From baseline, blood top tumor clonotypes peaked at 2 weeks post-radiation. Irradiated tumors had higher TCR clonality than control tumors.

The V call is TRBV2, the J call TRBJ2-7; tentative D call: TRBD2 (5 bases). This material consisted of tumor tissue, taken from a patient whose treatment included radiotherapy and nephrectomy. This receptor was obtained from a woman aged 65 to 85 with renal cell carcinoma. CDR3 amino acids: CASRPEGQEQYF. In nucleotides, the CDR3 is TGTGCCAGCAGGCCTGAGGGTCAAGAGCAGTACTTC.